The sequence of this T cell receptor (beta chain) was determined in a study of neurological immune-mediated disorders (dated by TCRdb to between 2018 and 2020). Some background on the complete study: Of the 35 or so multiple sclerosis patients, 31 had relapsing-remitting MS and 3 had secondary progressive MS. Using UMI-based sequencing, the study compared peripheral blood TCR-beta repertoires from patients with HTLV-I-associated myelopathy (HAM/TSP), patients with multiple sclerosis, and healthy controls. The approximately 100 TCR-beta libraries included longitudinal samples, technical triplicates and paired sorted CD4+ and CD8+ T-cell subsets alongside PBMC samples. The cohort included about 66 subjects: about 15 with HAM/TSP, around 34 with multiple sclerosis, and around 20 healthy controls. General study outcomes and caveats: Phylogenetic analysis grouped repertoires from 18 of 34 MS patients into a cluster of related CDR3 sequences, suggesting a possible repertoire-level signature. No association of the MS cluster with clinical or MRI features was observed, and the need for larger cohorts was stated by the authors. No identical CDR3 amino acid sequences were found to be shared among expanded clones across subjects, suggesting that TCR-beta repertoires were private in all groups. TCR clonal expansion was greatest in HAM/TSP patients and smallest in MS patients, who ranked below even healthy controls.

cDNA was synthesized by template-switch 5'RACE using a primer carrying a 10-nucleotide random unique molecular identifier by which each TCR transcript was tagged. Every sequencing run yielded over 170 million TCR-beta sequences covering 15-18 subjects. The RNeasy kit was used for extraction of total RNA. The KAPA Real-time Library Amplification kit was used to amplify TCR-beta VDJ regions with primers targeting the TCR constant region and the 5'RACE anchor. A first PCR added sample indexes and Illumina adaptors, after which a second PCR increased the library yield. The roughly 650 bp TCR product was size-selected on a 2% E-gel SizeSelection system after Ampure bead purification. Before pooling, libraries had their quality checked on a Bioanalyzer, their concentration measured with Qubit, and their quantity determined with the Kapa Library Quantification kit. An Illumina HiSeq 2500 sequenced the libraries paired-end 2 x 150 bp. To increase sequence diversity, roughly 23-30% phiX was spiked into each library pool. As for the original processing: The quality-filtered reads were processed with the UMI-based MiGEC pipeline, whose error correction step removed more than 85% of the raw TCR sequences. VDJ genes were aligned to IMGT germline references, and each clonotype was defined by a unique CDR3 amino acid sequence together with V-J genes. VDJtools evaluated clonal expansion, Shannon diversity and CDR3 relatedness (CalcPairwiseDistances, ClusterSamples); CLCbio workbench built phylogenetic trees. Expanded clones were defined as having at least 8 unique UMIs, based on coefficient-of-variation modelling across technical triplicates. The public reads were reanalyzed by TCRdb: fastp trimming at Q25, MiXCR alignment, in-frame beta chains only. Each entry merges the rows of one CDR3 protein and shows their most common DNA and genes. The V and J calls shown here were made by TCRdb, not taken from the authors' results. In this sample the table shows 60,000 to 85,000 distinct CDR3 sequences, under 5.5% of which occur a single time. The biggest ten clones account for roughly 2.2% of the sample.

Trimming takes 8 bases from V and 2 bases from J, and the germline ends sit 16 bases apart. CDR1 and CDR2 were assigned from the germline V gene as SNHLY and FYNNEI. From its cysteine to its phenylalanine, the CDR3 spans 15 amino acids. Only the CDR3 DNA is retained, 45 bases long and in frame from the first base. In its sample, this clonotype was seen many times. This receptor's antigen is unknown. No much larger clonotype is one base removed from it; base qualities were not supplied. For the unsorted PBMC libraries, 2 million PBMCs were stored in RNAlater at -80 degrees C until RNA extraction and were used to generate the libraries. The multiple sclerosis patients were enrolled in a US clinical protocol that evaluated disease progression with magnetic resonance imaging. Peripheral blood underwent Ficoll-Hypaque density gradient centrifugation to isolate PBMCs, which were then cryopreserved in liquid nitrogen.

The sample consisted of PBMCs. The clonotype comes from a woman between 65 and 79 years old with multiple sclerosis. The sequence is built from TRBV2 and TRBJ2-1, with no D gene named confidently. The DNA sequence is as follows: TGTGCCAGCTGTGTCGATTTAACCGCCTACAATGAGCAGTTCTTC. Translated, this is CASCVDLTAYNEQFF.